This T cell receptor (beta chain) was captured by sequencing in a study of T cells in Graves' hyperthyroidism and ophthalmopathy. Reasons for excluding patients were uncontrolled infection, other autoimmune disease, pregnancy or lactation. CDR1 and CDR2 (germline): SNHLY, FYNNEI. This CDR3 contains 15 residues. RNA transcripts gave rise to amplified TCR beta CDR3 regions. An initial round of RT-PCR targeting the TCR CDR3 relied on the HTBI primer set. TCRdb recomputed calls from the multiplex PCR reads with MiXCR, one row per CDR3 protein. The table lists roughly 640,000 distinct CDR3 sequences, 16% of them singletons. As concerns this clonotype: One end of the junction is discordant with germline, which a read error may explain.

The source is a woman aged 35 to 49 with Graves' ophthalmopathy. Specimen: blood. This chain joins TRBV2 and TRBJ1-6; D gene ambiguous. Here the CDR3 reads CTSNLLTKSNSPLHF. For the CDR3, the DNA is TGTACCAGCAATCTCTTAACAAAAAGTAATTCACCCCTCCACTTT. Filled out from reference TRBV2 and TRBJ1-6, the complete variable domain reads EPEVTQTPSHQVTQMGQEVILRCVPISNHLYFYWYRQILGQKVEFLVSFYNNEISEKSEIFDDQFSVERPDGSNFTLKIRSTKLEDSAMYFCTSNLLTKSNSPLHFGNGTRLTVT.